What follows describes a single T cell receptor beta chain. Distinct nucleotide sequences in the sample also encode this CDR3. Trimming removed 2 bases from V and 8 bases from J, with 18 bases in between. The CDR3 is made up of 15 amino acids. Germline-derived CDR1 and CDR2 are MNHEY and SVGAGI. These data are taken from a study of OX40 agonist ivuxolimab in advanced cancers. The repertoire was sequenced with immunoSEQ multiplex PCR; TCRdb's copy has only in-frame clones and lacks some. The table includes around 84,000 clones, just over 90% detected once. Blood got drawn at baseline, again on cycle 4 day 1, and then on cycle 7 day 1.

The sequence was collected from an adult with an advanced solid tumor such as melanoma, head and neck, liver or kidney cancer. This chain connects TRBV6-5 to TRBJ1-2; D possibly corresponds to TRBD1 (6 bases). Source: CD4+ or CD8+ T cells sorted from blood, taken in a trial of the OX40 agonist ivuxolimab. The CDR3 bases are TGTGCCAGCAGTTACGGGCGGGGGGGCGCGTCAGGCTACACCTTC. This sequence encodes CASSYGRGGASGYTF.